This T cell receptor beta chain comes out of a study of vaccination and CD4 T cells after COVID-19. A note on this clonotype: Its antigen is as yet unknown.

Cultured CD4+ T-cell DNA underwent Oncomine TCR Beta short-read sequencing. TCRdb called the PCR reads again in MiXCR, with one record for every CDR3 protein. Here the sample spans about 7,100 distinct CDR3 sequences, about 64% being singletons. Treatment reported: roughly nine-day PBMC culture with coronavirus spike peptide pools or control peptides (ViraFEST assay). The clonotype comes from a human donor who had recovered from COVID-19. Input material: CD4+ T cells from blood, cultured in vitro.

CDR3 nucleotide sequence: TGTGCCAGCAGTTTCAACCGGGACAGTTCCTACGAGCAGTACTTC. Protein product: CASSFNRDSSYEQYF. The chain carries TRBV6-5 and TRBJ2-7; 7 bases fit TRBD1. Germline CDR1 is MNHEY and CDR2 is SVGAGI. This CDR3 region has 15 residues. Trimming cost V 4 bases and J 1 base; bases outside gene matches: 7.